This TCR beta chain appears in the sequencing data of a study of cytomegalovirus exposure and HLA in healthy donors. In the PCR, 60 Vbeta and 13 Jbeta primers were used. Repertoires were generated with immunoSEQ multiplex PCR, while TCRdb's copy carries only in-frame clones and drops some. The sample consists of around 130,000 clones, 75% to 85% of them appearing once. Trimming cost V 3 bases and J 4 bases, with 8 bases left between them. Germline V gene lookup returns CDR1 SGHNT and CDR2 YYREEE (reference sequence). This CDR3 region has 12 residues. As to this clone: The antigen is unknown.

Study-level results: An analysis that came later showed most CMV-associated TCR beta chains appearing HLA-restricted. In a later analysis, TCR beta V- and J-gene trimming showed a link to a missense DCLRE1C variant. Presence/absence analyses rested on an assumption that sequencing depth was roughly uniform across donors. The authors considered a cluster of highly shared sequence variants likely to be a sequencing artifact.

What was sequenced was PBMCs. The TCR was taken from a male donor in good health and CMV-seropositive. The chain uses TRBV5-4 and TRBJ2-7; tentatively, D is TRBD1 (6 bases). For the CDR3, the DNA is TGTGCCAGCAGCTCCAGGGGTTACGAGCAGTACTTC. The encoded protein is CASSSRGYEQYF.